These 26 T cell receptor beta chains originate from one sample sequenced in a study of CD8 T cells in ankylosing spondylitis. In TCRdb, the 5' RACE reads were re-called with MiXCR into one record per CDR3 protein. The sample carries around 300,000 distinct CDR3 sequences, roughly 15% recorded once. Specimen: blood, either unsorted or a sorted T cell fraction (not recorded which). The receptors stem from a male donor with ankylosing spondylitis or in good health (not recorded which).

As DNA, the CDR3 is TGCGCCAGCAGCTTGGGGCTAGCGGGAGGTGCTGAGCAGTTCTTC. Translation gives CASSLGLAGGAEQFF. The chain couples TRBV5-1 to TRBJ2-1; the match to TRBD2 covers 11 bases. The CDR3 sequence is 15 residues long. With 0 bases clipped from V and 9 bases from J, the junction kept 5 bases outside the gene matches. Per germline, CDR1 SGHRS and CDR2 YFSETQ.

This clonotype was detected a few times. This rearrangement joins TRBV9 to TRBJ2-1; D remains unclear. Germline CDR1 reads SGDLS; CDR2 reads YYNGEE. Trimming stripped 4 bases from V and 0 bases from J, with 14 bases between. The CDR3 runs 16 residues. The CDR3 coding sequence is TGTGCCAGCAGCATCCGACAATCGAGCTCCTACAATGAGCAGTTCTTC. It codes for CASSIRQSSSYNEQFF.

In this sample, this clonotype turned up a few times. This chain connects TRBV5-1 to TRBJ1-1; the D gene is possibly TRBD1 (6 bases). Germline V gene lookup returns CDR1 SGHRS and CDR2 YFSETQ. The CDR3 totals 14 residues. V was trimmed by 1 base and J by 6 bases, leaving 13 bases between them. The CDR3 DNA sequence: TGCGCCAGCAGCTTGTTCAGGGGAGGCGCTGAAGCTTTCTTT. It translates to CASSLFRGGAEAFF.

This clonotype has only a few counts. This chain uses TRBV11-2 with TRBJ2-1, with TRBD1 identical over 8 bases. CDR3 length equals 13 residues. V gave up 4 bases and J gave up 15 bases; unmatched junction bases: 11. Germline V gene data show CDR1 as SGHAT and CDR2 as FQNNGV. This chain's CDR3 is CASSSTGGPFRFF. The CDR3 bases are TGTGCCAGCAGCTCAACAGGGGGGCCCTTTCGGTTCTTC.

This clonotype appeared a few times. J is TRBJ1-2 and V is TRBV25-1, with 7 bases that match TRBD1. Trimming took 3 bases from V and 0 from J; bases not matched to a gene: 7. Germline values: CDR1 MGHDK, CDR2 SYGVNS. This CDR3 has 16 amino acids. In DNA, the CDR3 is TGTGCCAGCAGTGAGCGCGGGACAGACCCTAACTATGGCTACACCTTC. It codes for CASSERGTDPNYGYTF.

The rearrangement links TRBV19 to TRBJ2-1; 13 bases align to TRBD2. This CDR3 contains 15 residues. With 6 bases clipped from V and 9 bases from J, the junction kept 8 bases outside the gene matches. The germline gives CDR1 LNHDA, CDR2 SQIVND (reference sequence). CDR3 loop: CASRLLAGGQSEQFF. CDR3 in DNA: TGTGCCAGTAGGTTACTAGCGGGAGGGCAGAGTGAGCAGTTCTTC.

This clonotype came up a few times. The chain joins TRBV20-1 to TRBJ1-2, with unresolved D. Trimming removed 3 bases at V and 4 bases at J, with 15 bases between. CDR3 size: 14 residues. CDR1 and CDR2 from the germline V gene are DFQATT and SNEGSKA (reference sequence). CDR3 residues: CSASGGFHPYGYTF. Written as DNA, the CDR3 is TGCAGTGCTAGTGGTGGTTTCCACCCCTATGGCTACACCTTC.

The rearrangement uses TRBV25-1 and TRBJ2-2; D perhaps matches TRBD2 (7 bases). V was trimmed by 4 bases and J by 6 bases, leaving 12 bases between them. In germline, CDR1 is MGHDK, CDR2 SYGVNS. This CDR3 has 14 amino acids. CDR3 sequence reads: CASSGEGGSGELFF. DNA of the CDR3: TGTGCCAGCAGTGGAGAGGGGGGGTCCGGGGAGCTGTTTTTT.

This clonotype has just a few counts. V and J are TRBV6-1 and TRBJ1-5; a weak D match, TRBD1 (6 bases). The CDR3 has 16 amino acids. The V and J ends lost 7 bases and 6 bases respectively, with 22 bases between them. The V gene's germline CDR1 is MNHNS and CDR2 SASEGT. CDR3 protein: CASTSPGGGGTQPQHF. CDR3 coding DNA: TGTGCCAGCACCTCCCCGGGAGGGGGTGGTACTCAGCCCCAGCATTTT.

As DNA, the CDR3 is TGTGCCATCAGTGAGGATCCTAACAATGAGCAGTTCTTC. Its protein is CAISEDPNNEQFF. The chain employs TRBV10-3 and TRBJ2-1; D gene uncertain. V lost 2 bases, J lost 5 bases, and 7 bases lay in between. This CDR3 is built from 13 residues. Germline V gives CDR1 ENHRY, CDR2 SYGVKD.

This clonotype appeared a few times. The V gene is TRBV12-3 or TRBV12-4, the J gene TRBJ2-2, with D possibly TRBD1 on 6 matching bases. V was trimmed by 10 bases and J by 2 bases, leaving 14 bases between them. The CDR3 contains 14 residues. Here the CDR3 DNA reads TGTGCCATCAGGCGGACAGCAAACACCGGGGAGCTGTTTTTT. As protein: CAIRRTANTGELFF.

This clonotype was picked up a small number of times. The chain recombines TRBV18 with TRBJ1-2; the match to TRBD1 covers 7 bases. The CDR3 contains 16 residues. Germline CDR1 and CDR2: KGHSH and LQKENI. Trimming removed 3 bases from V and 0 bases from J; junction bases left unmatched: 7. CDR3 in DNA: TGTGCCAGCTCACCGACCGGGACAGAGTCTAACTATGGCTACACCTTC. This codes for CASSPTGTESNYGYTF.

This clonotype has at least ten counts. The CDR3 sequence: CASSWPGRGNEQFF. CDR3 coding DNA: TGCGCCAGCAGCTGGCCTGGACGTGGCAATGAGCAGTTCTTC. This rearrangement joins TRBV5-1 to TRBJ2-1; D call uncertain. V was cut by 3 bases and J by 6 bases, with 13 bases left in between. The CDR3 is made up of 14 amino acids. Germline V CDR1 and CDR2: SGHRS, YFSETQ.

The rearrangement uses TRBV20-1 and TRBJ1-1; TRBD1 might be the D (6 bases). Germline lookup yields CDR1 DFQATT and CDR2 SNEGSKA (reference sequence). The CDR3 contains 13 residues. Trimming shortened V by 5 bases and J by 1 base, and 11 bases separated the two germline ends. The CDR3 reads CSAEGGRNTEAFF. In DNA, the CDR3 is TGCAGTGCTGAGGGGGGGAGGAACACTGAAGCTTTCTTT.

This clonotype was picked up a small number of times. The rearrangement links TRBV20-1 to TRBJ1-4; TRBD1 agrees at 9 bases. V shed 5 bases, J shed 8 bases, and the junction held 6 bases outside the gene matches. The germline gives CDR1 DFQATT, CDR2 SNEGSKA (reference sequence). The CDR3 is 13 residues long. This CDR3 is CSASPGQGEKLFF. The CDR3 region has the DNA TGCAGTGCTTCCCCGGGACAGGGAGAAAAACTGTTTTTT.

V and J are TRBV5-1 and TRBJ1-1; D is possibly TRBD1 (6 bases). This CDR3 spans 14 amino acids. The V end was cut by 0 bases, the J end by 7 bases, with 13 bases between. Looked up from germline, CDR1 is SGHRS and CDR2 is YFSETQ. As DNA, the CDR3 is TGCGCCAGCAGCTTGGACAGGGCTGGAGTTGAAGCTTTCTTT. This encodes CASSLDRAGVEAFF.

The V call is TRBV20-1, the J call TRBJ2-1, with 9 bases identical to TRBD2. After removal of 0 bases from V and 10 bases from J, the junction contained 4 bases not matched to a gene. CDR1 is DFQATT and CDR2 is SNEGSKA in the germline V gene (reference sequence). CDR3 length: 13 residues. The CDR3 DNA reads as TGCAGTGCTAGAGATGGCCTAGCGGGGGAGCAGTTCTTC. Protein sequence: CSARDGLAGEQFF.

This chain connects TRBV27 to TRBJ2-5; a possible D gene is TRBD1 (6 bases). The CDR3 sequence is 15 residues long. Deletions cut 5 bases from V and 2 bases from J, with 15 bases between. Germline-derived CDR1 and CDR2 are MNHEY and SMNVEV (reference sequence). The CDR3 is CASSPTGQRQETQYF. The CDR3 DNA is TGTGCCAGCAGTCCAACCGGACAGAGGCAAGAGACCCAGTACTTC.

This clonotype was recorded a few times. The rearrangement uses TRBV25-1 and TRBJ1-2; TRBD1 might be the D (5 bases). V was trimmed by 2 bases and J by 4 bases, leaving 11 bases between them. The CDR3 has 14 amino acids. Germline V gives CDR1 MGHDK, CDR2 SYGVNS. Written as DNA, the CDR3 is TGTGCCAGCAGTGAAGGGGCAGGGACCTATGGCTACACCTTC. Encoded protein: CASSEGAGTYGYTF.

The chain has TRBV2 and TRBJ2-7; 7 bases agree with TRBD2. Germline V CDR1 and CDR2: SNHLY, FYNNEI. The ends lost 9 bases at V and 0 bases at J; junction bases unmatched: 5. The CDR3 sequence is 13 residues long. This chain's CDR3 is CASLAGSSYEQYF. The CDR3 nucleotides read TGTGCCAGTTTAGCGGGCAGCTCCTACGAGCAGTACTTC.

The CDR3 sequence: CASSRAGTMMDTQYF. Written as DNA, the CDR3 is TGTGCCAGCAGCCGAGCCGGGACTATGATGGATACGCAGTATTTT. The chain links TRBV25-1 to TRBJ2-3, with 7 bases that match TRBD2. Germline V lookup: CDR1 MGHDK, CDR2 SYGVNS. With V trimmed by 6 bases and J by 6 bases, 12 bases remained unmatched. CDR3 length equals 15 residues.

This clonotype showed up many times. The chain combines TRBV5-6 with TRBJ2-1; 8 positions agree with TRBD2. The CDR3 is made up of 15 amino acids. Germline CDR1 is SGHDT and CDR2 is YYEEEE. V dropped 0 bases and J dropped 10; count of bases not matched to a gene: 9. The CDR3 bases are TGTGCCAGCAGCTTGGGCGGGGGGCATACAATGGAGCAGTTCTTC. Protein sequence: CASSLGGGHTMEQFF.

V usage is TRBV20-1 and J usage is TRBJ2-1; a weak D match, TRBD1 (5 bases). Germline CDR1 DFQATT, CDR2 SNEGSKA (reference sequence). V dropped 6 bases and J dropped 9 bases, with 21 bases sitting between them. The CDR3 covers 14 residues. CDR3 in amino acids: CSARQTSTRLEQFF. CDR3 DNA sequence: TGCAGTGCCAGACAGACGAGTACAAGACTTGAGCAGTTCTTC.

This clonotype occurred a few times. V and J are TRBV5-1 and TRBJ2-7; 7 bases are shared with TRBD1. The CDR3 is 14 residues long. Germline values: CDR1 SGHRS, CDR2 YFSETQ. With V trimmed by 2 bases and J by 0 bases, 2 bases remained unmatched. The CDR3 reads CASSFTGDSYEQYF. CDR3 bases: TGCGCCAGCAGCTTTACAGGGGACTCCTACGAGCAGTACTTC. The variable domain in full, completed from reference TRBV5-1 and TRBJ2-7, reads KAGVTQTPRYLIKTRGQQVTLSCSPISGHRSVSWYQQTPGQGLQFLFEYFSETQRNKGNFPGRFSGRQFSNSRSEMNVSTLELGDSALYLCASSFTGDSYEQYFGPGTRLTVT.

This clonotype was seen more than once but under ten times. The rearrangement joins TRBV10-1 to TRBJ2-7; D ambiguous. The length of the CDR3 is 17 residues. Germline CDR1 and CDR2: WNHNN and SYGVQD (reference sequence). V was cut by 0 bases and J by 0 bases, with 15 bases left in between. The CDR3 DNA reads TGCGCCAGCAGTGAGTCGATCCAACAGCAAATCTCCTACGAGCAGTACTTC. Residues: CASSESIQQQISYEQYF.

This clonotype was observed a handful of times. The rearrangement links TRBV20-1 to TRBJ2-3, with TRBD1 matching 8 bases. Trimming at V came to 0 bases and at J to 3 bases, leaving 5 bases not matched to a gene. The germline V gene encodes CDR1 DFQATT and CDR2 SNEGSKA (reference sequence). The CDR3 sequence is 15 residues long. CDR3 sequence: CSARDDNRGTDTQYF. The CDR3 nucleotides read TGCAGTGCTAGAGATGATAACAGGGGGACAGATACGCAGTATTTT.